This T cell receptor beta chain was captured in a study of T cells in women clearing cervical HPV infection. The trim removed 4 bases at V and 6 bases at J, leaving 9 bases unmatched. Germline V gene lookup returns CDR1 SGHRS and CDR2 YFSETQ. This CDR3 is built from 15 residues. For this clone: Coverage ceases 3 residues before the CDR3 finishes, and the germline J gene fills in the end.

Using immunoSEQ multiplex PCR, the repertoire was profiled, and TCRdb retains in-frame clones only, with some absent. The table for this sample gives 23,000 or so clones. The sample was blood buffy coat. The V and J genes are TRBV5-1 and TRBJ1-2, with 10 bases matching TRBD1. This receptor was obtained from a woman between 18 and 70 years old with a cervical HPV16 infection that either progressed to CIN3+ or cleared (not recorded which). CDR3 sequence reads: CASSISGTGEDGYTF. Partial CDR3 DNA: TGCGCCAGCAGCATATCCGGGACAGGGGAGGATGGC. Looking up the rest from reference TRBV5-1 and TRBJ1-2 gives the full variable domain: KAGVTQTPRYLIKTRGQQVTLSCSPISGHRSVSWYQQTPGQGLQFLFEYFSETQRNKGNFPGRFSGRQFSNSRSEMNVSTLELGDSALYLCASSISGTGEDGYTFGSGTRLTVV.